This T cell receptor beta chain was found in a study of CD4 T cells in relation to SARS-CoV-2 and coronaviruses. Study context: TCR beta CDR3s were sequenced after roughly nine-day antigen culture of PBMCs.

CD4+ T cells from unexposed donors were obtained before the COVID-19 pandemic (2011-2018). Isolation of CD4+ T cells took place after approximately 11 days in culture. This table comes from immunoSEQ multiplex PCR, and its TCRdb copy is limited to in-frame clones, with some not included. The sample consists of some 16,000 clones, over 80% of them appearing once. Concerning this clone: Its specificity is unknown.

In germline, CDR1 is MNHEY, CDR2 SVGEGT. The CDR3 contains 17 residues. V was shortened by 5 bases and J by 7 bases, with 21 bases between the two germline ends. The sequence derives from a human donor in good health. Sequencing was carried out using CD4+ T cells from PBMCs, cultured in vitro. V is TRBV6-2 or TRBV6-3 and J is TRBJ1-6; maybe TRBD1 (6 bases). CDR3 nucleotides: TGTGCCAGCAGTAGCTCCATAGGACAGTCACCGAATTCACCCCTCCACTTT. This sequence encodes CASSSSIGQSPNSPLHF.